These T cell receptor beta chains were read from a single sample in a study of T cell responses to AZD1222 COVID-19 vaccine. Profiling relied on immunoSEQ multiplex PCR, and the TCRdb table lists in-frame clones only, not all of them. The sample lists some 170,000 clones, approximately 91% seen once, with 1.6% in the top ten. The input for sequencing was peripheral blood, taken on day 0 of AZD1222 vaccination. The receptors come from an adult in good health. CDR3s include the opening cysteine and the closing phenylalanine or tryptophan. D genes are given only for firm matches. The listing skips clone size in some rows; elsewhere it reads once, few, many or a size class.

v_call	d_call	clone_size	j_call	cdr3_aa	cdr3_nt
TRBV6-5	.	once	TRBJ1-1	CASSYYTAANTEAFF	TGTGCCAGCAGTTACTATACAGCGGCGAACACTGAAGCTTTCTTT
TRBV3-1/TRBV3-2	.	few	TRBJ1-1	CASSRGGQAETEAFF	TGTGCCAGCAGCCGTGGGGGGCAGGCAGAAACTGAAGCTTTCTTT
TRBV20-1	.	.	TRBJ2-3	CSASNWQRLADTQYF	TGCAGTGCTAGTAATTGGCAGCGGTTGGCAGATACGCAGTATTTT
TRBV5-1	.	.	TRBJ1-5	CASSSSGTQGQPQHF	TGCGCCAGCAGCTCGTCCGGGACACAAGGCCAGCCCCAGCATTTT
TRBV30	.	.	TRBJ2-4	CAWTKGGQPKNIQYF	TGTGCCTGGACCAAGGGGGGACAGCCTAAAAACATTCAGTACTTC
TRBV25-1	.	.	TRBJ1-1	CASSEGTHTEAFF	TGTGCCAGCAGTGAAGGAACCCACACTGAAGCTTTCTTT
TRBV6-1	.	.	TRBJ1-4	CASSEAQGTNEKLFF	TGTGCCAGCAGTGAAGCGCAGGGTACTAATGAAAAACTGTTTTTT
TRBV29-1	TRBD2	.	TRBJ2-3	CSVELWTSGSSEGGDTQYF	TGCAGCGTTGAATTATGGACTAGCGGGAGTAGTGAGGGCGGAGATACGCAGTATTTT
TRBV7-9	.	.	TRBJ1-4	CASSLGGGFDEKLFF	TGTGCCAGCAGCTTAGGTGGGGGTTTTGATGAAAAACTGTTTTTT
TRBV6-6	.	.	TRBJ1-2	CASLATKDSYYGYTF	TGTGCCAGCCTAGCAACAAAGGACAGCTACTATGGCTACACCTTC
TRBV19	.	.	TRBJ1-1	CASSFLAENTEAFF	TGTGCCAGTAGTTTCCTCGCAGAGAACACTGAAGCTTTCTTT
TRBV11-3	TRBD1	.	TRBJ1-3	CASSSGTGGNTIYF	TGTGCCAGCAGCTCAGGGACAGGTGGAAACACCATATATTTT
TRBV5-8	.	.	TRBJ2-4	CASSLAQTALAKNIQYF	TGTGCCAGCAGCTTGGCCCAAACAGCTCTAGCCAAAAACATTCAGTACTTC
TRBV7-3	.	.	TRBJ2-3	CASSSSGTDTQYF	TGTGCCAGCAGCTCCAGTGGCACAGATACGCAGTATTTT
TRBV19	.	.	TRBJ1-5	CASSIDRTSNQPQHF	TGTGCCAGTAGTATAGACAGGACGAGCAATCAGCCCCAGCATTTT
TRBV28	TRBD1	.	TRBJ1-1	CASSLLGQVPREAFF	TGTGCCAGCAGTCTATTAGGACAGGTCCCTAGAGAAGCTTTCTTT
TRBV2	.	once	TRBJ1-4	CASSHPGVDNEKLFF	TGTGCCAGCAGCCATCCGGGGGTCGATAATGAAAAACTGTTTTTT
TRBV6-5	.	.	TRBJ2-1	CASSSIEGQFF	TGTGCCAGCAGTTCGATCGAAGGGCAGTTCTTC
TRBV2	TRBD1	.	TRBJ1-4	CASSRQGAEKLFF	TGTGCCAGCAGTCGACAGGGCGCGGAAAAACTGTTTTTT
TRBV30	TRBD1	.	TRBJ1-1	CAWSGQGDKTEAFF	TGTGCCTGGTCGGGACAGGGGGATAAAACTGAAGCTTTCTTT
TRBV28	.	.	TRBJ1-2	CASSLDNQANYGYTF	TGTGCCAGCAGTTTAGATAACCAGGCCAACTATGGCTACACCTTC
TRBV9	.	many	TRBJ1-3	CASSVEGGGNTIYF	TGTGCCAGCAGCGTAGAAGGGGGGGGAAACACCATATATTTT
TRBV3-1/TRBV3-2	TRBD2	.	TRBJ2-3	CASSLGTRTDTQYF	TGTGCCAGCAGCTTAGGGACTAGAACAGATACGCAGTATTTT
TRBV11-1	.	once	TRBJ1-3	CASSRSVRASGNTIYF	TGTGCCAGCAGCCGGAGCGTCAGGGCTTCTGGAAACACCATATATTTT
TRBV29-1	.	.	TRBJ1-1	CSARRRGGEAFF	TGCAGCGCACGACGCAGGGGTGGTGAAGCTTTCTTT
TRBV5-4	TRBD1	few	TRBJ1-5	CASSFRPGGKPQHF	TGTGCCAGCAGCTTCCGCCCAGGGGGGAAGCCCCAGCATTTT
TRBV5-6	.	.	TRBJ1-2	CASSLVQAFTNYGYTF	TGTGCCAGCAGCTTGGTTCAGGCCTTCACTAACTATGGCTACACCTTC